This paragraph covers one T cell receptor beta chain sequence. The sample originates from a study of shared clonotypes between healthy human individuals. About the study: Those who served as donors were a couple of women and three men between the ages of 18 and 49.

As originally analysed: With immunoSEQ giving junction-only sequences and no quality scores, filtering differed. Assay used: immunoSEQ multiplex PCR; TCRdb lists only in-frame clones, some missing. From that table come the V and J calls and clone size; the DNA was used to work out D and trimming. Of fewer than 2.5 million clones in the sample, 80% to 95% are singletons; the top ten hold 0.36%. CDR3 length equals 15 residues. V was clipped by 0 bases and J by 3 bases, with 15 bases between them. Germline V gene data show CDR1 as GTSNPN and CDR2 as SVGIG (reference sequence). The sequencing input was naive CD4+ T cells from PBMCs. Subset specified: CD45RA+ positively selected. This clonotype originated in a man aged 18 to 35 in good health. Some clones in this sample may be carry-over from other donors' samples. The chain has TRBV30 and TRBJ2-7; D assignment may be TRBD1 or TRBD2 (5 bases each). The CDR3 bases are TGTGCCTGGAGTGTACAAGGAAGAGGGGACTACGAGCAGTACTTC. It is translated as CAWSVQGRGDYEQYF.